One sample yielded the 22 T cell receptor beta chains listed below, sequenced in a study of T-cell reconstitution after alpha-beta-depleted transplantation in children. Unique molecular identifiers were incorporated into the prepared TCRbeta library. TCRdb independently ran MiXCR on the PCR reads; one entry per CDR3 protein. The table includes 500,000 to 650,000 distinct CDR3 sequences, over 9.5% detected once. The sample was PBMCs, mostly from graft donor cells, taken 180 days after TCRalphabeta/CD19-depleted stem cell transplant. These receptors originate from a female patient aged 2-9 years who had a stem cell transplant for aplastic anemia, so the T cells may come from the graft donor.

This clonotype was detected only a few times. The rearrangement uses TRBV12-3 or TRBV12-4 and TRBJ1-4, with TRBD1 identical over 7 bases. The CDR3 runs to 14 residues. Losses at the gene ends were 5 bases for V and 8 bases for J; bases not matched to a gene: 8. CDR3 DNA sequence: TGTGCCAGCAGTCCGACAGGGTCCCCCGAAAAACTGTTTTTT. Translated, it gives CASSPTGSPEKLFF.

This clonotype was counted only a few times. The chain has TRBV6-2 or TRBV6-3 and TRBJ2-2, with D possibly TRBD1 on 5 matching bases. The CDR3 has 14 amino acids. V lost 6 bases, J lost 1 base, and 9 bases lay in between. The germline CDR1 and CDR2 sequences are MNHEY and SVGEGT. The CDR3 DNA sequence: TGTGCCAGCAGGCTTGGACAGAACACCGGGGAGCTGTTTTTT. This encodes CASRLGQNTGELFF.

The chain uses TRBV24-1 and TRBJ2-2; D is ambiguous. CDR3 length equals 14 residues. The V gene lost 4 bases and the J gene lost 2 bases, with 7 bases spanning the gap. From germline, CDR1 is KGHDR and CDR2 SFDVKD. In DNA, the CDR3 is TGTGCCACCAGTGACTACATCAACACCGGGGAGCTGTTTTTT. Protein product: CATSDYINTGELFF.

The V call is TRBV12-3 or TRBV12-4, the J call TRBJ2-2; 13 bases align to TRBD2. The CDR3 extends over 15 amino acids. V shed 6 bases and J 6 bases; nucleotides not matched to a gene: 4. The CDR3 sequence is CASRPGLAGAGELFF. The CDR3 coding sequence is TGTGCCAGCAGGCCCGGACTAGCGGGAGCCGGGGAGCTGTTTTTT.

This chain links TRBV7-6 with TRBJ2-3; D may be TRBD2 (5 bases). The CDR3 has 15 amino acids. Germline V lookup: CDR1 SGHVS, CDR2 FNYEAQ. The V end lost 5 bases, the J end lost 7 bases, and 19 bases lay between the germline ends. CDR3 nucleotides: TGTGCCAGCAGCGACCTAGCAAAGGGTATGAATACGCAGTATTTT. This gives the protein CASSDLAKGMNTQYF.

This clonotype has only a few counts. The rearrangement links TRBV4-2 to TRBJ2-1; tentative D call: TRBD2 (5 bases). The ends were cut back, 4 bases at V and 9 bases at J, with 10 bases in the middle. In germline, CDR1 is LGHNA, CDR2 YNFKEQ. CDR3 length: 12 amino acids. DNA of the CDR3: TGTGCCAGCAGCCTAAAAGGAGGTGAGCAGTTCTTC. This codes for CASSLKGGEQFF.

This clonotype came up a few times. In DNA, the CDR3 is TGTGCCAGCAGCTCCGAGGGGTATACGCAGTATTTT. Protein product: CASSSEGYTQYF. This chain joins TRBV7-2 and TRBJ2-3, with D perhaps assigned TRBD1 or TRBD2 (5 bases each). Trimming stripped 4 bases from V and 7 bases from J, with 9 bases between. CDR3 length: 12 amino acids. Germline V CDR1 and CDR2: SGHTA, FQGNSA.

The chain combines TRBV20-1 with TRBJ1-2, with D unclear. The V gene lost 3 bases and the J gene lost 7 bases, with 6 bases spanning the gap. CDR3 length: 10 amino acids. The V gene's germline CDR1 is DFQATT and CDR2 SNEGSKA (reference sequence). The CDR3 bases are TGCAGTGCTAGCAAGAGTGGCTACACCTTC. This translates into CSASKSGYTF.

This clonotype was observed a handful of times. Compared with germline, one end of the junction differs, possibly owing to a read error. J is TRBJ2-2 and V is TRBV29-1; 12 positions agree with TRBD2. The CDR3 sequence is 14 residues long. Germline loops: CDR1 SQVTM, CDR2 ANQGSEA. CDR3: CSVEGLAGPGELFF. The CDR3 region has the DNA TGCAGCGTAGAAGGACTAGCGGGACCCGGGGAGCTGTTTTTT.

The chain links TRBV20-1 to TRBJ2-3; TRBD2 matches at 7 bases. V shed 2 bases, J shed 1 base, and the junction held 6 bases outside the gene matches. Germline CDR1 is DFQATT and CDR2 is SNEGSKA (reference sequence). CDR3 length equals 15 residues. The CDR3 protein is CSARRRGRGTDTQYF. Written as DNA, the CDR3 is TGCAGTGCTAGACGGAGAGGGAGGGGCACAGATACGCAGTATTTT.

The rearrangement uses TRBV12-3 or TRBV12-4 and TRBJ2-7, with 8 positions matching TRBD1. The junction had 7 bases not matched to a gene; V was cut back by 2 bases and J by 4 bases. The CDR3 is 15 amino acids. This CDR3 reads CASSLLWQGAYEQYF. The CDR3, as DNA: TGTGCCAGCAGTTTACTGTGGCAGGGGGCGTACGAGCAGTACTTC.

The CDR3, as DNA: TGTGCCAGCAGTTATTCTAACTTCCCTAGCTCCTACGAGCAGTACGTC. Protein sequence: CASSYSNFPSSYEQYV. The chain employs TRBV6-9 and TRBJ2-7, with D unclear. Germline values: CDR1 MNHGY, CDR2 SVAAGI. CDR3 length equals 16 residues. Trimming removed 0 bases from V and 0 bases from J, with 12 bases in between.

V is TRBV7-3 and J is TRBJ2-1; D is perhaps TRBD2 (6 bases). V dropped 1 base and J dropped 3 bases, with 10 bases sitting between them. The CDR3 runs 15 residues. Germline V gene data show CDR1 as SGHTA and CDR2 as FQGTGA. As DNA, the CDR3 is TGTGCCAGCAGCTTAATAGGCGGGGACTACAATGAGCAGTTCTTC. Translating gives CASSLIGGDYNEQFF.

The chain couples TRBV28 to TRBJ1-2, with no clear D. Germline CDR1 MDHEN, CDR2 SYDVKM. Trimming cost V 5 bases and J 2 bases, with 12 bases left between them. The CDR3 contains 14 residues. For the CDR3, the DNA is TGTGCCAGCAGTATCGACGCGTCGAACTATGGCTACACCTTC. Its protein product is CASSIDASNYGYTF.

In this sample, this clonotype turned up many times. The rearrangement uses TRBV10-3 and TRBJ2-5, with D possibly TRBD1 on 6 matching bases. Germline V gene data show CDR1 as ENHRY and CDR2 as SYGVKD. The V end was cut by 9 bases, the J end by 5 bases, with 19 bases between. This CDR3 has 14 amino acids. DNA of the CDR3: TGTGCCATGTCCGAGGGGCAGGGGTCGGAGACCCAGTACTTC. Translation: CAMSEGQGSETQYF.

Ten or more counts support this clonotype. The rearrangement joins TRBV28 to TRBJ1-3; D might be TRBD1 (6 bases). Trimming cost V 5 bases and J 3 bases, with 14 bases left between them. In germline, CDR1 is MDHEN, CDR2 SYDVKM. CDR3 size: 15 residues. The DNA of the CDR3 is TGTGCCAGCAGTGGTCAGGGGAAGGGTGGAAACACCATATATTTT. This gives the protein CASSGQGKGGNTIYF.

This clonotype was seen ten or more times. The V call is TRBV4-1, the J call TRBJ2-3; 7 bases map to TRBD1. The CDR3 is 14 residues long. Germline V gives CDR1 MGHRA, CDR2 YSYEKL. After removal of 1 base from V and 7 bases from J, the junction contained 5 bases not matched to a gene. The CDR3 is CASSQADRVYTQYF. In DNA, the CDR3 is TGCGCCAGCAGCCAAGCCGACAGGGTCTATACGCAGTATTTT.

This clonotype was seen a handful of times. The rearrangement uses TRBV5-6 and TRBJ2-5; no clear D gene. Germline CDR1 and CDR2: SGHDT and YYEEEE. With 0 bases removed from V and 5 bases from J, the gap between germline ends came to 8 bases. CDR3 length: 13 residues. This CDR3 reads CASSLDLRETQYF. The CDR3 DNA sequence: TGTGCCAGCAGCTTGGATTTGCGGGAGACCCAGTACTTC. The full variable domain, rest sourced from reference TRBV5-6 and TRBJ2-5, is DAGVTQSPTHLIKTRGQQVTLRCSPKSGHDTVSWYQQALGQGPQFIFQYYEEEERQRGNFPDRFSGHQFPNYSSELNVNALLLGDSALYLCASSLDLRETQYFGPGTRLLVL.

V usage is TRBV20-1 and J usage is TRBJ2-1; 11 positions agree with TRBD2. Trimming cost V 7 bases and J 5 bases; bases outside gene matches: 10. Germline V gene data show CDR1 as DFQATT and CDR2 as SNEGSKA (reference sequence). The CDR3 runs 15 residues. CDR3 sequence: CSVTSGRFGNNEQFF. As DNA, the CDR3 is TGCAGTGTCACTAGCGGGAGATTTGGGAACAATGAGCAGTTCTTC.

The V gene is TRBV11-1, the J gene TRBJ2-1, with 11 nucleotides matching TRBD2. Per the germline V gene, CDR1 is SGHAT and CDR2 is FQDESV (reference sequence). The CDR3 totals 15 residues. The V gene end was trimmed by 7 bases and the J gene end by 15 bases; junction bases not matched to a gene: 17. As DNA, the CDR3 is TGTGCCAGCATCTATTCTCGGCTAGCGGGAGGAGCGGCGTTCTTC. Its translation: CASIYSRLAGGAAFF.

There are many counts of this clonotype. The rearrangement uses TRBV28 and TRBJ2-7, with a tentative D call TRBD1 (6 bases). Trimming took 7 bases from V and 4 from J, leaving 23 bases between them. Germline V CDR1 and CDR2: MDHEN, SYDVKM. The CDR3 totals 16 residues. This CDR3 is CASTSDRIRIMYEQYF. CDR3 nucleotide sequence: TGTGCCAGCACCTCGGACAGAATTCGAATCATGTACGAGCAGTACTTC.

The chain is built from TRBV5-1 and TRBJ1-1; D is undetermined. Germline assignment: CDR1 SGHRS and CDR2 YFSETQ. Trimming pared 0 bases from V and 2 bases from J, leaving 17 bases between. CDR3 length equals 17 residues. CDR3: CASSLAFEHLLNTEAFF. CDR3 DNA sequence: TGCGCCAGCAGCTTGGCCTTCGAACACCTCCTCAACACTGAAGCTTTCTTT.